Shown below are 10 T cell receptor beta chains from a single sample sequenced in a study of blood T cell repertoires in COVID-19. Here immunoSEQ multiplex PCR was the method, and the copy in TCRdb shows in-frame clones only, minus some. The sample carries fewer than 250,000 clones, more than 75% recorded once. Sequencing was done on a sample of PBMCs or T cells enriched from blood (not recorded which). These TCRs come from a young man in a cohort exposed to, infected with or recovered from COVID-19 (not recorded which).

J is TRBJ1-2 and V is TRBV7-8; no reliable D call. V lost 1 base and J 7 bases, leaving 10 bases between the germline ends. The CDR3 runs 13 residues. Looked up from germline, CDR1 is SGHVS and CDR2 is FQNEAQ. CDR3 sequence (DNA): TGTGCCAGCAGCTTAGTCGGGGTGGCTGGCTACACCTTC. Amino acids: CASSLVGVAGYTF.

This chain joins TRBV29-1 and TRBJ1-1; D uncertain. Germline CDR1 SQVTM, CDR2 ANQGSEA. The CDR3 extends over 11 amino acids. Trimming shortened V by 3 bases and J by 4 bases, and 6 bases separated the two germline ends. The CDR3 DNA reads TGCAGCGTTGAGTTTCGCACTGAAGCTTTCTTT. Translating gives CSVEFRTEAFF.

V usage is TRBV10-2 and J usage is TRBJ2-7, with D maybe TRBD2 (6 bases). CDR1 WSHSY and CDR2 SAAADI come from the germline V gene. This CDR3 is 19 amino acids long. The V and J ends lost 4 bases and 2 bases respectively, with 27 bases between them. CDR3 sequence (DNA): TGCGCCAGCAGTGGACCGGTCCGCGGGAACCCTTACGCTACCTACGAGCAGTACTTC. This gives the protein CASSGPVRGNPYATYEQYF.

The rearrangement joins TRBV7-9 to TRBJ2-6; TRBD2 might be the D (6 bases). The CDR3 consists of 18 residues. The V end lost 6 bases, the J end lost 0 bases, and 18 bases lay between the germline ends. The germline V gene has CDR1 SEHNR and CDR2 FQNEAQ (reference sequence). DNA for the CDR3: TGTGCCAGCAGGCCCCATCTAGCGTTATTCTCTGGGGCCAACGTCCTGACTTTC. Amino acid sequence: CASRPHLALFSGANVLTF.

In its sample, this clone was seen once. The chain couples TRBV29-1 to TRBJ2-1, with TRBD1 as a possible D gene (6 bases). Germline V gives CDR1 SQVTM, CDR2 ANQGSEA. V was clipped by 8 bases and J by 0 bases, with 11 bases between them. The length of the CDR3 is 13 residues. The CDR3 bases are TGCAGCCTTACAGGGAACTCCTACAATGAGCAGTTCTTC. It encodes CSLTGNSYNEQFF.

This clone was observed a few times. The CDR3 here is CASSEVRETQYF. The CDR3 DNA is TGCGCCAGCAGTGAGGTGCGAGAGACCCAGTACTTC. V usage is TRBV10-2 and J usage is TRBJ2-5; D not resolved. Germline V gene lookup returns CDR1 WSHSY and CDR2 SAAADI. This CDR3 region has 12 residues. V lost 2 bases and J 4 bases, leaving 5 bases between the germline ends.

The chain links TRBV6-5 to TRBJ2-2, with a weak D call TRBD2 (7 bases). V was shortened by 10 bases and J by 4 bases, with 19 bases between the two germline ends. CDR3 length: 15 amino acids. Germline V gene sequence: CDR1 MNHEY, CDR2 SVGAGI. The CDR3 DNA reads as TGTGCCACGAGGGTCGAGAGGGGGGGCACCGGGGAGCTGTTTTTT. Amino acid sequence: CATRVERGGTGELFF.

CDR3 loop: CASSSLGGGNEKLFF. In nucleotides, the CDR3 is TGTGCCAGCAGCTCCCTCGGGGGAGGTAATGAAAAACTGTTTTTT. This chain joins TRBV7-2 and TRBJ1-4; maybe TRBD1 (5 bases). The CDR3 loop spans 15 amino acids. Germline V gene lookup returns CDR1 SGHTA and CDR2 FQGNSA. Trimming cost V 4 bases and J 4 bases, with 13 bases left between them.

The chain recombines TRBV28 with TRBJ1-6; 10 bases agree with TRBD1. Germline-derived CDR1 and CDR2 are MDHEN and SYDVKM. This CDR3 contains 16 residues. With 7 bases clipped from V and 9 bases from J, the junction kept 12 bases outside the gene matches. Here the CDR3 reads CASNYGTGDFGSPLHF. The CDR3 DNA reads TGTGCCAGCAACTATGGGACAGGGGATTTTGGTTCACCCCTCCACTTT.

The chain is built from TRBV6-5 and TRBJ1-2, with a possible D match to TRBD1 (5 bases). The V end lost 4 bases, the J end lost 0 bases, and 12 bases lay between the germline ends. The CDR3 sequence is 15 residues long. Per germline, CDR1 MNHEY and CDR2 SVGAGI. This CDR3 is CASSLSWGANYGYTF. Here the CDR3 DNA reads TGTGCCAGCAGTTTATCGTGGGGGGCTAACTATGGCTACACCTTC.